One sample yielded the 15 T cell receptor beta chains listed below, sequenced in a study of Ad26.COV2.S vaccination and SARS-CoV-2 variants. TCRdb's table, derived via immunoSEQ multiplex PCR, lists solely in-frame clones and lacks some. The sample carries 97,000 or so clones, around three quarters recorded once. The specimen comprised peripheral blood, sampled after recovery from COVID-19. These receptors were obtained from a human donor who had recovered from COVID-19.

The chain combines TRBV6-2 or TRBV6-3 with TRBJ1-5; D ambiguous. The V end lost 2 bases, the J end lost 4 bases, and 6 bases lay between the germline ends. The CDR3 length is 13 residues. Germline V lookup: CDR1 MNHEY, CDR2 SVGEGT. The CDR3 bases are TGTGCCAGCAGTTACCCTTCGAATCAGCCCCAGCATTTT. This translates into CASSYPSNQPQHF.

The rearrangement uses TRBV11-2 and TRBJ1-1; D gene uncertain. The V and J ends lost 0 bases and 0 bases respectively, with 2 bases between them. In germline, CDR1 is SGHAT, CDR2 FQNNGV. The length of the CDR3 is 13 residues. The DNA of the CDR3 is TGTGCCAGCAGCTTAGACTTGAACACTGAAGCTTTCTTT. Its protein is CASSLDLNTEAFF.

J is TRBJ1-1 and V is TRBV7-9, with 8 bases that match TRBD1. Trimming at V came to 2 bases and at J to 4 bases, leaving 6 bases not matched to a gene. The germline V gene has CDR1 SEHNR and CDR2 FQNEAQ (reference sequence). CDR3 length: 15 amino acids. In DNA, the CDR3 is TGTGCCAGCAGCTTAACCTACAGGGGGTCCACTGAAGCTTTCTTT. Protein sequence: CASSLTYRGSTEAFF.

The rearrangement uses TRBV30 and TRBJ1-1; a possible D gene is TRBD1 (5 bases). The CDR3 covers 15 residues. V lost 3 bases and J lost 0, with 14 bases in between. Germline V gene sequence: CDR1 GTSNPN, CDR2 SVGIG (reference sequence). The CDR3 protein is CAWRTGPLLNTEAFF. The DNA for the CDR3 is TGTGCCTGGAGAACAGGACCATTGTTGAACACTGAAGCTTTCTTT.

J is TRBJ1-6 and V is TRBV19; weak D call: TRBD1 (5 bases). Trimming removed 5 bases at V and 5 bases at J, with 16 bases between. There are 16 residues in the CDR3. The germline gives CDR1 LNHDA, CDR2 SQIVND (reference sequence). CDR3 bases: TGTGCCAGTAGTCCAGGGAGGTCTTATGATAATTCACCCCTCCACTTT. This gives the protein CASSPGRSYDNSPLHF.

In its sample, this clone was seen once. The chain carries TRBV28 and TRBJ2-1; D is possibly TRBD1 or TRBD2 (5 bases each). Germline CDR1 MDHEN, CDR2 SYDVKM. CDR3 size: 15 residues. The V gene lost 3 bases and the J gene lost 8 bases, with 17 bases spanning the gap. The CDR3 DNA sequence: TGTGCCAGCAGTTTGGTCAGGGACCTGGTCTATGAGCAGTTCTTC. It yields the protein CASSLVRDLVYEQFF.

This chain joins TRBV5-4 and TRBJ1-3; 10 bases line up with TRBD1. Germline V gene data show CDR1 as SGHNT and CDR2 as YYREEE (reference sequence). This CDR3 comprises 17 residues. V lost 9 bases, J lost 0 bases, and 12 bases stayed unmatched. The CDR3 loop reads CATLDRGLAYSGNTIYF. CDR3 DNA: TGTGCCACCCTCGACAGGGGGCTCGCCTACTCTGGAAACACCATATATTTT. Variable domain in full (rest from reference TRBV5-4 and TRBJ1-3): ETGVTQSPTHLIKTRGQQVTLRCSSQSGHNTVSWYQQALGQGPQFIFQYYREEENGRGNFPPRFSGLQFPNYSSELNVNALELDDSALYLCATLDRGLAYSGNTIYFGEGSWLTVV.

This clone was observed a few times. This sequence joins TRBV3-1 (or the pseudogene TRBV3-2) and TRBJ2-1; 11 bases align to TRBD2. The V gene's germline CDR1 is LGHDT and CDR2 YNNKEL (reference sequence). V lost 4 bases, J lost 6 bases, and 5 bases stayed unmatched. The CDR3 covers 15 residues. CDR3 in DNA: TGTGCCAGCAGCCTTCCTAGCGGGGGGTCCAATGAGCAGTTCTTC. This codes for CASSLPSGGSNEQFF.

The rearrangement joins TRBV27 to TRBJ2-7, with 7 bases identical to TRBD1. The CDR3 has 15 residues. The J segment lost 5 bases and the V segment lost 5 bases, leaving 12 bases of the junction unmatched. The germline CDR1 and CDR2 sequences are MNHEY and SMNVEV (reference sequence). DNA of the CDR3: TGTGCCAGCAGTCTACCAGGGGGTCCCTACAACGAGCAGTACTTC. Its protein is CASSLPGGPYNEQYF.

This clone has a single count. The V call is TRBV3-1 (or the pseudogene TRBV3-2), the J call TRBJ1-2, with D uncertain. Germline CDR1 reads LGHDT; CDR2 reads YNNKEL (reference sequence). This CDR3 contains 13 residues. V lost 11 bases and J 4 bases, leaving 17 bases between the germline ends. CDR3 residues: CASDPGRGYGYTF. As DNA, the CDR3 is TGTGCCTCGGACCCCGGGCGCGGCTATGGCTACACCTTC.

The chain carries TRBV12-3 or TRBV12-4 and TRBJ1-1, with D maybe TRBD1 (5 bases). There are 13 residues in the CDR3. The ends were cut back, 6 bases at V and 4 bases at J, with 12 bases in the middle. CDR3: CASRRVGGTEAFF. The DNA of the CDR3 is TGTGCCAGCAGAAGGGTCGGGGGCACTGAAGCTTTCTTT.

The chain recombines TRBV4-1 with TRBJ2-7, with TRBD1 identical over 7 bases. The CDR3 covers 14 residues. The germline gives CDR1 MGHRA, CDR2 YSYEKL. Trimming took 4 bases from V and 1 from J; bases not matched to a gene: 4. Here the CDR3 DNA reads TGCGCCAGCAGCCGAACAGGGGTATCCTACGAGCAGTACTTC. Translating it yields CASSRTGVSYEQYF.

This sequence joins TRBV18 and TRBJ2-2; 14 bases align to TRBD2. Germline V gives CDR1 KGHSH, CDR2 LQKENI. After removal of 6 bases from V and 6 bases from J, the junction contained 9 bases not matched to a gene. CDR3 length: 17 residues. This CDR3 is CASSGTSGGVVAGELFF. In nucleotides, the CDR3 is TGTGCCAGCTCCGGGACTAGCGGGGGCGTGGTTGCCGGGGAGCTGTTTTTT.

CDR3 residues: CASSHTLGSNQPQHF. The CDR3 nucleotides read TGTGCCAGCAGCCATACGCTCGGGAGCAATCAGCCCCAGCATTTT. The chain recombines TRBV7-9 with TRBJ1-5, with unresolved D. The V end was cut by 5 bases, the J end by 1 base, with 12 bases between. Germline-derived CDR1 and CDR2 are SEHNR and FQNEAQ (reference sequence). The CDR3 is 15 residues long.

V and J are TRBV27 and TRBJ1-1; no clear D. This CDR3 is 11 amino acids long. The V end lost 5 bases, the J end lost 6 bases, and 7 bases lay between the germline ends. Germline loops: CDR1 MNHEY, CDR2 SMNVEV (reference sequence). CDR3 in amino acids: CASSPGAEAFF. The CDR3 DNA is TGTGCCAGCAGTCCCGGGGCTGAAGCTTTCTTT.